A selection of T cell receptor beta chains follows, all from one sample in a study of T cell responses to AZD1222 COVID-19 vaccine. Sequenced by immunoSEQ multiplex PCR; TCRdb stores in-frame clones only, minus some. The table shows 180,000 or so clones, with 85% to 90% occurring only once. The specimen was peripheral blood, collected 28 days after the second dose of the MenACWY control vaccine. All receptors derive from an adult who received the MenACWY meningococcal vaccine as a control. Each CDR3 is given with its conserved first and last residue. Fields, in order: J gene, V gene, CDR3 protein.

j_gene: TRBJ2-2
v_gene: TRBV2
CDR3aa: CASSANTGELFF

j_gene: TRBJ1-1
v_gene: TRBV3-1/TRBV3-2
CDR3aa: CASSLRGATEAFF

j_gene: TRBJ2-1
v_gene: TRBV29-1
CDR3aa: CSVAAGLDNEQFF

j_gene: TRBJ2-2
v_gene: TRBV29-1
CDR3aa: CSVVGQVNTGELFF

j_gene: TRBJ1-6
v_gene: TRBV6-5
CDR3aa: CASLREQGLSPLHF

j_gene: TRBJ1-2
v_gene: TRBV5-1
CDR3aa: CASSLDGPGYGYTF

j_gene: TRBJ2-7
v_gene: TRBV28
CDR3aa: CATHSGSYEQYF

j_gene: TRBJ2-7
v_gene: TRBV7-3
CDR3aa: CASSSIAGTSPGEQYF

j_gene: TRBJ1-3
v_gene: TRBV29-1
CDR3aa: CSVRQGLSGNTIYF

j_gene: TRBJ1-5
v_gene: TRBV18
CDR3aa: CASSPGLNSNQPQHF

j_gene: TRBJ1-3
v_gene: TRBV9
CDR3aa: CASTGQGAFGNTIYF

j_gene: TRBJ1-5
v_gene: TRBV28
CDR3aa: CASTPDDQPQHF

j_gene: TRBJ1-2
v_gene: TRBV28
CDR3aa: CASSFSDSVYGYTF

j_gene: TRBJ1-1
v_gene: TRBV7-9
CDR3aa: CASSLVNTEAFF

j_gene: TRBJ1-2
v_gene: TRBV6-5
CDR3aa: CASSDPQDRGYGYTF

j_gene: TRBJ2-5
v_gene: TRBV4-1
CDR3aa: CASGGQETQYF